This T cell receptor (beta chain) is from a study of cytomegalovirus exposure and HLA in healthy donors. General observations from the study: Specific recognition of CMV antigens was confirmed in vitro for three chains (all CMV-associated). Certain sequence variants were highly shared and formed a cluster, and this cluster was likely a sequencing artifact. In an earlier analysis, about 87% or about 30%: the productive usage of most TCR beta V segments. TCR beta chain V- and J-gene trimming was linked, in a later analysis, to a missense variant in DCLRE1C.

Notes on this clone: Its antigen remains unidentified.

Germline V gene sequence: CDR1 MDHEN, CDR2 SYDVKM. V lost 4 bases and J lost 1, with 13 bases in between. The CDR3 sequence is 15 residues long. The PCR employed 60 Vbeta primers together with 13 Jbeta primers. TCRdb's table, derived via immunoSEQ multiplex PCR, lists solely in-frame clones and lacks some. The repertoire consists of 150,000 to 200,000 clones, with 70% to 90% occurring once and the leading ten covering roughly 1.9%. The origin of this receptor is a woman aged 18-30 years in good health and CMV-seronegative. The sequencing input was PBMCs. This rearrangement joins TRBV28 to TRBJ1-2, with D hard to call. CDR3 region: CASSSAGLLNYGYTF. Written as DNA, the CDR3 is TGTGCCAGCAGTTCTGCAGGACTTCTTAACTATGGCTACACCTTC.